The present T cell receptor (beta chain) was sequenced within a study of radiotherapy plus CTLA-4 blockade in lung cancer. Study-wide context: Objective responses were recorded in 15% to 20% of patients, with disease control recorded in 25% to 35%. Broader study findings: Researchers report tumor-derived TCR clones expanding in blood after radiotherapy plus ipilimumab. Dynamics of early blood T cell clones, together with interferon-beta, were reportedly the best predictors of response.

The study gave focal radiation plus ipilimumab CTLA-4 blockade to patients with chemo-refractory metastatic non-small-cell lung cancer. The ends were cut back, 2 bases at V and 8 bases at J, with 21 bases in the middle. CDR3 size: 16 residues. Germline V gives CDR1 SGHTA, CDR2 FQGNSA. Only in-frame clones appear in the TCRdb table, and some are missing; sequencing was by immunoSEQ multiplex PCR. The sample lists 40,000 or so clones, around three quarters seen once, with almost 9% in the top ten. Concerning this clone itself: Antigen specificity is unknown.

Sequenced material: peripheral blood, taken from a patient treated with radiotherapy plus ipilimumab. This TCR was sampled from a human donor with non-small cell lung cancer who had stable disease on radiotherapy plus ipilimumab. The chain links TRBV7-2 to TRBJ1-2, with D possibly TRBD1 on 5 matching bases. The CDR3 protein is CASSLPGRGRAHGYTF. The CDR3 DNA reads TGTGCCAGCAGCTTACCCGGGCGGGGCAGGGCGCACGGCTACACCTTC.